Sequencing of this T cell receptor beta chain was carried out in a study of T cells in Graves' hyperthyroidism and ophthalmopathy. About the research overall: Blood was drawn when the patient was first diagnosed and still untreated. Findings of the study overall: Blood also carried most thyroid clonotypes expanded above 0.001. Ophthalmopathy was model-predicted a median roughly six months pre-onset.

The hyperthyroidism was newly diagnosed and had lasted under 2 months; the patients were aged 18 to 65. Amplification yielded TCR beta CDR3 regions, with RNA transcripts as the source. During a first-round RT-PCR of the TCR CDR3, the HTBI primer set was used. TCRdb fed the multiplex PCR reads into MiXCR, producing one record per CDR3 protein. The sample includes 370,000 or so distinct CDR3 sequences, about 13% seen only once; the top ten take 20%. With respect to this clonotype: Its antigen is not known. A read error may produce the germline difference seen at one junction end.

Looked up from germline, CDR1 is GTSNPN and CDR2 is SVGIG (reference sequence). This CDR3 spans 15 amino acids. Specimen: blood. The V gene is TRBV30, the J gene TRBJ1-1, with TRBD1 matching 8 bases. This clonotype was sampled from a man between 25 and 39 years old with Graves' hyperthyroidism that later progressed to Graves' ophthalmopathy. CDR3 loop: CAWRGQGRRDTKAFF. As DNA, the CDR3 is TGTGCCTGGAGAGGACAGGGTAGGCGAGACACTAAAGCTTTCTTT.